This T cell receptor (beta chain) was identified in a study of blood T cell repertoires in COVID-19. Whole-study context: Collection of acute and convalescent COVID-19 samples took place in the United States, Italy and Spain. PBMCs, B-cell-depleted T cells, or T cells were the source of the cDNA or gDNA that made up the material.

Under the authors' procedure: Reference gene primer amplification in the assay estimated nucleated cell counts. TCRdb's table, derived via immunoSEQ multiplex PCR, lists solely in-frame clones and lacks some. That table furnishes V, J and clone size, whereas the DNA furnished D and trimming. Of 50,000 to 55,000 clones in the sample, approximately 84% were seen once. The CDR3 is 14 amino acids. CDR1 is SEHNR, CDR2 FQNEAQ, per germline (reference sequence). Trimming took 5 bases from V and 5 from J; bases not matched to a gene: 8. This TCR was recovered from a human donor in a cohort sampled during active COVID-19. Sequenced input: peripheral blood. V gene TRBV7-9 combines with J gene TRBJ2-5; 7 positions agree with TRBD1. The CDR3 is CASSPADRIETQYF. In nucleotides, the CDR3 is TGTGCCAGCAGCCCCGCGGACAGGATCGAGACCCAGTACTTC.